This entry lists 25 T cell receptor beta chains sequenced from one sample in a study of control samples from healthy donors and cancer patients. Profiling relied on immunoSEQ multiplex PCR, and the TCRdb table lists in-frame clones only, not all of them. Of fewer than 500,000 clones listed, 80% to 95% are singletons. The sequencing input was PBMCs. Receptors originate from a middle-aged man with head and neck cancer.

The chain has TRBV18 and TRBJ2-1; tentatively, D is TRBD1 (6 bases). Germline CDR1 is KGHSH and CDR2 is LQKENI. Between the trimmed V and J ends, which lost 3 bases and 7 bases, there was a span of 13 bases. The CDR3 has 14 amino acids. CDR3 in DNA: TGTGCCAGCTCACCGGGCGAGGGGGTAAATGAGCAGTTCTTC. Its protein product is CASSPGEGVNEQFF. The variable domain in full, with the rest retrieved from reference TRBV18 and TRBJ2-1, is NAGVMQNPRHLVRRRGQEARLRCSPMKGHSHVYWYRQLPEEGLKFMVYLQKENIIDESGMPKERFSAEFPKEGPSILRIQQVVRGDSAAYFCASSPGEGVNEQFFGPGTRLTVL.

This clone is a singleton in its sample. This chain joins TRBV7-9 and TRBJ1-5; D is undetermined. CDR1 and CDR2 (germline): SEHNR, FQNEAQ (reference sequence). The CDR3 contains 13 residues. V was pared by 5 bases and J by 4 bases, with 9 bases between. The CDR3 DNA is TGTGCCAGCAGCCGAGAAAGTAATCAGCCCCAGCATTTT. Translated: CASSRESNQPQHF.

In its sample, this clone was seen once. CDR3 DNA: TGTGCCACCAGTGATCAACAGGGGAAAGATACGCAGTATTTT. Amino acids: CATSDQQGKDTQYF. The chain uses TRBV24-1 and TRBJ2-3; 7 nucleotides align to TRBD1. The CDR3 is 14 residues long. Germline CDR1 is KGHDR and CDR2 is SFDVKD. V shed 3 bases, J shed 5 bases, and the junction held 4 bases outside the gene matches.

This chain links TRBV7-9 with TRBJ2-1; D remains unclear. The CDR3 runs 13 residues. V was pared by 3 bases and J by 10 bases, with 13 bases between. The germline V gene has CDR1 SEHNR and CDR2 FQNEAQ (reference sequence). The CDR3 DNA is TGTGCCAGCAGCTTTACCCAGGAAGGCGAGCAGTTCTTC. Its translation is CASSFTQEGEQFF.

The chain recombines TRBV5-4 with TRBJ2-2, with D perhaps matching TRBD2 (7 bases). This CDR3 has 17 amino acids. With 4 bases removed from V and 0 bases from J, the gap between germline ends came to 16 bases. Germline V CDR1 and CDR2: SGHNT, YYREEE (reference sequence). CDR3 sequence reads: CASSGGGSTANTGELFF. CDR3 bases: TGTGCCAGCAGCGGGGGGGGCTCCACCGCGAACACCGGGGAGCTGTTTTTT.

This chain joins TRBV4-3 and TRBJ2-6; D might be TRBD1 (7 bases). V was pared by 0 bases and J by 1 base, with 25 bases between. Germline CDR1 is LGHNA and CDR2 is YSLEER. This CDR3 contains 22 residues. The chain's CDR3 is CASSQDLVRGRGAPSGANVLTF. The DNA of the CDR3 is TGCGCCAGCAGCCAAGATCTGGTGAGGGGGCGGGGCGCGCCTTCTGGGGCCAACGTCCTGACTTTC.

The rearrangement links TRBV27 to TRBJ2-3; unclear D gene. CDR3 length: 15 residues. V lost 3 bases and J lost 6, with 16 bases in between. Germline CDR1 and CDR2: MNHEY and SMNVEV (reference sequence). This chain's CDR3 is CASSFTQLIRDTQYF. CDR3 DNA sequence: TGTGCCAGCAGTTTTACACAGTTGATACGCGATACGCAGTATTTT.

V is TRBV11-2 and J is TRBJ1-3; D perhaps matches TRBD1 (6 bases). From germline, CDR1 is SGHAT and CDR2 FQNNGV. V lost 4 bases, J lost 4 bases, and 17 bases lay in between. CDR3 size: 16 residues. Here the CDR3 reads CASSWLTGQPGNTIYF. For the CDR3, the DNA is TGTGCCAGCAGCTGGTTAACAGGGCAGCCCGGAAACACCATATATTTT.

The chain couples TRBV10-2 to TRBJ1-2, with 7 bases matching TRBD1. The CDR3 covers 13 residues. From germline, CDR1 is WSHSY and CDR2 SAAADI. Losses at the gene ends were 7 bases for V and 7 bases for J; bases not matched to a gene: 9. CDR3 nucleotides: TGCGCCAGCATGATGGGAGGGGGCAGTGGCTACACCTTC. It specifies CASMMGGGSGYTF.

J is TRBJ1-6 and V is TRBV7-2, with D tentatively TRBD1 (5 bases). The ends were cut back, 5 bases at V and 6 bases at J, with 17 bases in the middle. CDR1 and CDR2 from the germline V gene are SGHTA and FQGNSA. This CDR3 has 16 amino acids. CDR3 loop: CASSDNSRGVNSPLHF. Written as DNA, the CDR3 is TGTGCCAGCAGCGACAATTCCCGGGGGGTTAATTCACCCCTCCACTTT.

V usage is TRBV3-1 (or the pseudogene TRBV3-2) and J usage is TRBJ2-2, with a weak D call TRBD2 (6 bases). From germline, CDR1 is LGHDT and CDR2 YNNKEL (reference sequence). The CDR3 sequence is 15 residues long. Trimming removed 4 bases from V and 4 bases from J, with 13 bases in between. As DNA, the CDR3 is TGTGCCAGCAGCCCGAAGGGACTCCGCACCGGGGAGCTGTTTTTT. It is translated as CASSPKGLRTGELFF.

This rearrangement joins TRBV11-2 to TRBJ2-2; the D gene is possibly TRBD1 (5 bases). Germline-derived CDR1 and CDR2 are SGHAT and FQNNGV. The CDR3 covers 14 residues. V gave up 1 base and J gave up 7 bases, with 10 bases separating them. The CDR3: CASSLGQTSGELFF. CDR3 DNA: TGTGCCAGCAGCTTAGGACAGACAAGCGGGGAGCTGTTTTTT.

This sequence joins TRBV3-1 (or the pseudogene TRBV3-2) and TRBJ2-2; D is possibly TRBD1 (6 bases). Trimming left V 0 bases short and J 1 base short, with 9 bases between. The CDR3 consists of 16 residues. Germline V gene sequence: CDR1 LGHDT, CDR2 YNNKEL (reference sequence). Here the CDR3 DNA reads TGTGCCAGCAGCCAAGAGTGGACAGAGAACACCGGGGAGCTGTTTTTT. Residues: CASSQEWTENTGELFF.

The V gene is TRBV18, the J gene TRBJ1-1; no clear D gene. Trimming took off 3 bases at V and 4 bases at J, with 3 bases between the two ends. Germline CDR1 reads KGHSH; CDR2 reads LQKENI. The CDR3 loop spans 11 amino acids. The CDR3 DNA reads TGTGCCAGCTCACCGGGCACTGAAGCTTTCTTT. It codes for CASSPGTEAFF.

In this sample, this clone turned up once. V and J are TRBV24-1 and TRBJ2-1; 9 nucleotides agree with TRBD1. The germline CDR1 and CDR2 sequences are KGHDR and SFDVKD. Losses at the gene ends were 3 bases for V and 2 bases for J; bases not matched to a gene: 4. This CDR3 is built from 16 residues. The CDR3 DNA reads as TGTGCCACCAGTGATCCTCGACAGGGGGCCTACAATGAGCAGTTCTTC. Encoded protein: CATSDPRQGAYNEQFF.

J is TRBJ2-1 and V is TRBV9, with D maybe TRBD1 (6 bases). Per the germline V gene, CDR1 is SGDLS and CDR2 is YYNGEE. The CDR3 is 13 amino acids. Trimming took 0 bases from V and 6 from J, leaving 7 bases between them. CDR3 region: CASSVAGVNEQFF. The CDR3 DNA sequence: TGTGCCAGCAGCGTAGCAGGGGTCAATGAGCAGTTCTTC.

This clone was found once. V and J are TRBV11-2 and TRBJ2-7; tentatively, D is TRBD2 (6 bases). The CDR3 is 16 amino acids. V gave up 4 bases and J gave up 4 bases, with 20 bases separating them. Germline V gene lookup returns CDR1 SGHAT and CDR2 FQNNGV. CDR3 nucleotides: TGTGCCAGCAGCTCAACTAGCAAAACGGGGCTTTACGAGCAGTACTTC. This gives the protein CASSSTSKTGLYEQYF. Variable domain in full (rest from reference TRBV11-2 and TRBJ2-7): EAGVAQSPRYKIIEKRQSVAFWCNPISGHATLYWYQQILGQGPKLLIQFQNNGVVDDSQLPKDRFSAERLKGVDSTLKIQPAKLEDSAVYLCASSSTSKTGLYEQYFGPGTRLTVT.

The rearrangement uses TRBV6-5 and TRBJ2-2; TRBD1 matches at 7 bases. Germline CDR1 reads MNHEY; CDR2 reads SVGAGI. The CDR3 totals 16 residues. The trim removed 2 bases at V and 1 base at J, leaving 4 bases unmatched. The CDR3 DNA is TGTGCCAGCAGTTACCCGGACAGGAGGAACACCGGGGAGCTGTTTTTT. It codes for CASSYPDRRNTGELFF.

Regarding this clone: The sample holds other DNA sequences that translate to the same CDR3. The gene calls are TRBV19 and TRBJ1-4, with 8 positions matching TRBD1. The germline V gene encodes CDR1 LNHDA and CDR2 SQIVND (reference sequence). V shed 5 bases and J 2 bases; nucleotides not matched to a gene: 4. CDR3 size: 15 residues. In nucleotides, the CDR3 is TGTGCCAGTAGTCCGCAGGGGGCGACTAATGAAAAACTGTTTTTT. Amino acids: CASSPQGATNEKLFF.

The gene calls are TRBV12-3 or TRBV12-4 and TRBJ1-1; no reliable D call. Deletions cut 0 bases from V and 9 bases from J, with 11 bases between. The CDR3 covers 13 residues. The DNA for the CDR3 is TGTGCCAGCAGTTTAGCTGCCCCGCCCCAAGCTTTCTTT. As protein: CASSLAAPPQAFF.

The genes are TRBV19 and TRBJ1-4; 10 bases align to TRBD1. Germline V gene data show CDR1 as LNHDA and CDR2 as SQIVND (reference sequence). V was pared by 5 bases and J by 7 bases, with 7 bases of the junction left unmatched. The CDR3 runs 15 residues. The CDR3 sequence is CASSARQGAREKLFF. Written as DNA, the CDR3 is TGTGCCAGTAGTGCGCGACAGGGGGCTCGTGAAAAACTGTTTTTT.

The CDR3 sequence is CASSHGDRVASGYTF. Here the CDR3 DNA reads TGTGCCAGCAGCCACGGGGACAGGGTGGCCTCTGGCTACACCTTC. V gene TRBV7-2 combines with J gene TRBJ1-2; 9 bases align to TRBD1. The CDR3 contains 15 residues. With V trimmed by 5 bases and J by 7 bases, 11 bases remained unmatched. Germline V gene sequence: CDR1 SGHTA, CDR2 FQGNSA. Full variable domain (remainder filled in from reference TRBV7-2 and TRBJ1-2): GAGVSQSPSNKVTEKGKDVELRCDPISGHTALYWYRQSLGQGLEFLIYFQGNSAPDKSGLPSDRFSAERTGGSVSTLTIQRTQQEDSAVYLCASSHGDRVASGYTFGSGTRLTVV.

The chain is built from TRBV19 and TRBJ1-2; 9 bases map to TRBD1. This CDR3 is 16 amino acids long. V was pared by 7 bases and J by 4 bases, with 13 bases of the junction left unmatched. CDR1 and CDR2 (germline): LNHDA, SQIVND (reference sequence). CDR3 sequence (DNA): TGTGCCAGTACCCTGGACAGGGGAGATTCTAGCTATGGCTACACCTTC. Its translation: CASTLDRGDSSYGYTF.

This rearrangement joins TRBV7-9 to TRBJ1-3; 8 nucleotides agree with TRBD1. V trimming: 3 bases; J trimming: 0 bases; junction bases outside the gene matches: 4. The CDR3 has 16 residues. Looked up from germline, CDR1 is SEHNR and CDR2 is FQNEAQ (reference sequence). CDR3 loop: CASSLDRVSSGNTIYF. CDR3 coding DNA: TGTGCCAGCAGCTTGGACAGGGTGAGCTCTGGAAACACCATATATTTT.

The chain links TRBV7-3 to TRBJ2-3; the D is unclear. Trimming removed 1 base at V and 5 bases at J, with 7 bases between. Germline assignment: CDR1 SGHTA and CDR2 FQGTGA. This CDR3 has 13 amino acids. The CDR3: CASSLMAVDTQYF. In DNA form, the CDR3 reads TGTGCCAGCAGCTTAATGGCGGTAGATACGCAGTATTTT. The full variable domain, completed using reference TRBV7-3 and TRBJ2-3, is GAGVSQTPSNKVTEKGKYVELRCDPISGHTALYWYRQSLGQGPEFLIYFQGTGAADDSGLPNDRFFAVRPEGSVSTLKIQRTERGDSAVYLCASSLMAVDTQYFGPGTRLTVL.